A single sample is the source of the 16 T cell receptor beta chains below, sequenced in a study of beta chain features in type 1 diabetes. Expressed TCRB transcripts were sequenced because the isolated RNA had all been reverse transcribed beforehand. The table came from immunoSEQ multiplex PCR; TCRdb's copy has only in-frame clones and leaves some out. The sample includes some 900,000 clones, 17% of them seen just once. The specimen sequenced was naive CD4+ T cells from blood. The receptors here all came from a woman in her late teens or twenties in good health.

In its sample, this clone was seen a few times. The chain has TRBV29-1 and TRBJ1-1, with 7 bases identical to TRBD1. Germline-derived CDR1 and CDR2 are SQVTM and ANQGSEA. Germline trimming cut 7 bases from V and 0 bases from J; bases unmatched to any gene: 14. The CDR3 length is 16 residues. CDR3 DNA sequence: TGCAGCGGCAGAGAACCGGGACAGAGAATGAACACTGAAGCTTTCTTT. Translating it yields CSGREPGQRMNTEAFF.

The sample holds a few counts of this clone. The rearrangement joins TRBV6-6 to TRBJ2-7; D is perhaps TRBD1 or TRBD2 (5 bases each). Germline V gives CDR1 MNHNY, CDR2 SVGAGI (reference sequence). With 2 bases removed from V and 5 bases from J, the gap between germline ends came to 13 bases. CDR3 length: 14 amino acids. The CDR3 DNA reads TGTGCCAGCAGTTACGGGACCACCCTTAACGAGCAGTACTTC. Amino acids: CASSYGTTLNEQYF.

This clone was seen more than once but under ten times. V gene TRBV6-6 combines with J gene TRBJ2-7; D gene ambiguous. Germline V gene lookup returns CDR1 MNHNY and CDR2 SVGAGI (reference sequence). Between the trimmed V and J ends, which lost 7 bases and 0 bases, there was a span of 13 bases. The CDR3 has 14 amino acids. Written as DNA, the CDR3 is TGTGCCAGCACATCCCCGGGTAGCTCCTACGAGCAGTACTTC. It encodes CASTSPGSSYEQYF.

This clone was counted a few times. The CDR3 sequence: CASSRVGPWDEQFF. The CDR3 DNA reads TGTGCCAGCAGCCGGGTGGGGCCCTGGGATGAGCAGTTCTTC. The gene calls are TRBV11-3 and TRBJ2-1; D might be TRBD1 (5 bases). V lost 5 bases, J lost 8 bases, and 16 bases lay in between. Germline-derived CDR1 and CDR2 are SGHNT and YENEEA. The CDR3 has 14 amino acids.

This clone was seen only a few times. J is TRBJ2-1 and V is TRBV7-2, with 8 bases identical to TRBD2. This CDR3 has 17 amino acids. V was pared by 5 bases and J by 6 bases, with 15 bases of the junction left unmatched. In germline, CDR1 is SGHTA, CDR2 FQGNSA. DNA for the CDR3: TGTGCCAGCAGCCGAAGGCTGTCGGGAGGGCCGGGCAATGAGCAGTTCTTC. This codes for CASSRRLSGGPGNEQFF.

CDR3 DNA sequence: TGTGCCAGCAGTGCGGTCACAGATACGCAGTATTTT. Its translation: CASSAVTDTQYF. The genes are TRBV6-4 and TRBJ2-3; no reliable D call. Trimming stripped 4 bases from V and 2 bases from J, with 4 bases between. The CDR3 is 12 residues long. Germline CDR1 MRHNA, CDR2 SNTAGT.

This clone showed up just a few times. The chain uses TRBV7-2 and TRBJ2-1; D is unclear. Deletions cut 0 bases from V and 1 base from J, with 7 bases between. Germline CDR1 and CDR2: SGHTA and FQGNSA. The CDR3 runs to 15 residues. The CDR3 coding sequence is TGTGCCAGCAGCTTAGCGCACAGTTCCTACAATGAGCAGTTCTTC. It specifies CASSLAHSSYNEQFF.

In its sample, this clone was seen a few times. Within the sample, other DNA sequences also encode this same CDR3. The rearrangement links TRBV10-3 to TRBJ2-1; D unclear. CDR1 is ENHRY and CDR2 is SYGVKD in the germline V gene. V was trimmed by 0 bases and J by 4 bases, leaving 4 bases between them. This CDR3 comprises 13 residues. CDR3 in DNA: TGTGCCATCAGTGAGTCGGGTTACAATGAGCAGTTCTTC. Translation gives CAISESGYNEQFF.

The J gene is TRBJ2-4, the V gene TRBV12-5; weak D call: TRBD2 (6 bases). The germline CDR1 and CDR2 sequences are LGHNT and FRNRAP. V shed 2 bases and J shed 0 bases, with 20 bases lying between them. This CDR3 comprises 19 residues. In DNA form, the CDR3 reads TGTGCTAGTGGTTTGAGTAAGCGGGTCGACAACCTAGCCAAAAACATTCAGTACTTC. It yields the protein CASGLSKRVDNLAKNIQYF.

This clone was picked up a small number of times. This chain uses TRBV7-9 with TRBJ2-1, with unresolved D. The CDR3 length is 14 residues. Germline CDR1 is SEHNR and CDR2 is FQNEAQ (reference sequence). Trimming removed 2 bases at V and 3 bases at J, with 8 bases between. CDR3 coding DNA: TGTGCCAGCAGCTTAAGTCGTGGCTACAATGAGCAGTTCTTC. This sequence encodes CASSLSRGYNEQFF. Using reference TRBV7-9 and TRBJ2-1 for the parts outside the CDR3, the full variable domain is DTGVSQNPRHKITKRGQNVTFRCDPISEHNRLYWYRQTLGQGPEFLTYFQNEAQLEKSRLLSDRFSAERPKGSFSTLEIQRTEQGDSAMYLCASSLSRGYNEQFFGPGTRLTVL.

This clone has a handful of counts. The J gene is TRBJ2-3, the V gene TRBV2, with TRBD1 matching over 11 bases. V was pared by 6 bases and J by 6 bases, with 5 bases of the junction left unmatched. Germline-derived CDR1 and CDR2 are SNHLY and FYNNEI. The CDR3 is made up of 14 amino acids. This CDR3 is CASSGQGARDTQYF. The CDR3 coding sequence is TGTGCCAGCAGCGGACAGGGGGCGCGGGATACGCAGTATTTT.

The chain combines TRBV6-5 with TRBJ2-1; TRBD2 matches 9 bases. The germline V gene has CDR1 MNHEY and CDR2 SVGAGI. This CDR3 contains 16 residues. With V trimmed by 2 bases and J by 6 bases, 8 bases remained unmatched. The CDR3 sequence is CASSYDKRGALNEQFF. The CDR3 DNA sequence: TGTGCCAGCAGTTACGACAAGCGGGGGGCTCTCAATGAGCAGTTCTTC.

The chain is built from TRBV9 and TRBJ2-7, with unresolved D. CDR1 is SGDLS and CDR2 is YYNGEE in the germline V gene. Deletions cut 4 bases from V and 4 bases from J, with 12 bases between. The CDR3 consists of 13 residues. The CDR3 is CASSSPSGYEQYF. CDR3 sequence (DNA): TGTGCCAGCAGCTCCCCTTCTGGGTACGAGCAGTACTTC.

The chain joins TRBV7-2 to TRBJ2-7; TRBD2 matches at 11 bases. The CDR3 is 13 amino acids. J was trimmed by 2 bases and V by 8 bases; bases with no gene match: 2. Per the germline V gene, CDR1 is SGHTA and CDR2 is FQGNSA. CDR3: CASGTSGPYEQYF. CDR3 bases: TGTGCCAGCGGGACTAGCGGACCCTACGAGCAGTACTTC.

There are a few counts of this clone. The chain is built from TRBV15 and TRBJ1-2; D not resolved. The CDR3 extends over 13 amino acids. CDR1 LNHNV and CDR2 YYDKDF come from the germline V gene (reference sequence). The germline V and J ends were trimmed by 1 base and 8 bases, with 11 bases remaining between them. Here the CDR3 reads CATSRGPGEGYTF. The CDR3, as DNA: TGTGCCACCAGCAGAGGACCCGGGGAAGGCTACACCTTC.

This clone was seen a few times. This chain joins TRBV10-3 and TRBJ1-2; D not certain. The CDR3 totals 12 residues. Trimming took 4 bases from V and 12 from J, leaving 15 bases between them. Per the germline V gene, CDR1 is ENHRY and CDR2 is SYGVKD. CDR3 in amino acids: CAISASRQDNTF. DNA for the CDR3: TGTGCCATCAGTGCATCCCGGCAAGATAACACCTTC.